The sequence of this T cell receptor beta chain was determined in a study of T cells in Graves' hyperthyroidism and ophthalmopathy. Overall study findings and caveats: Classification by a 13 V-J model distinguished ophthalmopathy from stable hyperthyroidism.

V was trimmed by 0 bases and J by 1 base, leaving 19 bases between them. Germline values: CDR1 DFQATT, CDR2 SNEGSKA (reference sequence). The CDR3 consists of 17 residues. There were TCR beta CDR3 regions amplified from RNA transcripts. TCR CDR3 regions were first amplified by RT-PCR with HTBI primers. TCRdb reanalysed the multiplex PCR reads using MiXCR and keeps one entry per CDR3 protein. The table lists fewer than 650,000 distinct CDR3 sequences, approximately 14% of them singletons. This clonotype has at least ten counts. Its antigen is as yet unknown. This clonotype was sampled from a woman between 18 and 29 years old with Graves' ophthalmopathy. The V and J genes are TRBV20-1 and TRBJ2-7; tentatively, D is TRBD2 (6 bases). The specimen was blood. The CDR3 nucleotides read TGCAGTGCTAGAGATAGGGTGGCCGGGAGCGTATCCTACGAGCAGTACTTC. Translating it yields CSARDRVAGSVSYEQYF.